Listed here is a single T cell receptor (beta chain). The antigen is undetermined. V shed 4 bases and J shed 3 bases, with 6 bases lying between them. The germline gives CDR1 MDHEN, CDR2 SYDVKM. This CDR3 is 12 amino acids long. This record comes from a study of post-analysis software for immune sequencing data. General study points: Relative to controls, patients had 4 or 5 TRBV segments at higher frequency, with TRBV5-6, TRBV5-1 and TRBV20-1 among these.

Unique molecular identifiers featured in each of the TCR beta cDNA libraries. TCRdb called the PCR reads again in MiXCR, with one record for every CDR3 protein. The sample has roughly 430,000 distinct CDR3 sequences; roughly 40% are singletons. Sequenced input: blood. The genes are TRBV28 and TRBJ1-1; D gene unclear. The sequence derives from a girl aged 2 to 10 with multiple sclerosis. The CDR3 sequence is CASSYLHTEAFF. CDR3 DNA: TGTGCCAGCAGTTACCTTCACACTGAAGCTTTCTTT.